A single sample is the source of the 23 T cell receptor beta chains below, sequenced in a study of B cell selection in AIRE deficiency. Only in-frame clones appear in the TCRdb table, and some are missing; sequencing was by immunoSEQ multiplex PCR. This table holds roughly 18,000 clones, about 93% found once. Sorted regulatory T cells were CD4-positive, CD25-high and CD127-low or negative. Sequences were obtained from CD4+CD25+ Tregs sorted from PBMCs. The source is a human donor in good health.

The V call is TRBV9, the J call TRBJ1-1; 7 positions agree with TRBD1. CDR3 length: 16 amino acids. After removal of 0 bases from V and 1 base from J, the junction contained 6 bases not matched to a gene. The germline CDR1 and CDR2 sequences are SGDLS and YYNGEE. The CDR3 nucleotides read TGTGCCAGCAGCGTAGCTCAGGGGGGTGGGAACACTGAAGCTTTCTTT. Translation gives CASSVAQGGGNTEAFF.

The chain links TRBV19 to TRBJ2-3; 7 bases agree with TRBD2. Trimming removed 9 bases from V and 2 bases from J; junction bases left unmatched: 23. The CDR3 runs 19 residues. Germline V CDR1 and CDR2: LNHDA, SQIVND (reference sequence). The CDR3 nucleotides are TGTGCCAGCCAAAAGATGGTAACGGGAGGCCTCCTTTACACAGATACGCAGTATTTT. Its protein product is CASQKMVTGGLLYTDTQYF.

This clone was seen once. The V and J genes are TRBV6-5 and TRBJ2-3; no definite D call. CDR1 MNHEY and CDR2 SVGAGI come from the germline V gene. V was shortened by 0 bases and J by 14 bases, with 15 bases between the two germline ends. The CDR3 is 13 residues long. The CDR3 DNA reads TGTGCCAGCAGTTACTCCTTTGGCACACTTCGGTATTTT. This translates into CASSYSFGTLRYF.

This clone was seen a single time. The chain employs TRBV28 and TRBJ1-5, with D uncertain. The closer fit of TRBJ2-3 to the DNA end suggests the J call may be wrong. CDR3 length: 12 residues. Germline CDR1 MDHEN, CDR2 SYDVKM. For the CDR3, the DNA is TGTGCCAGCACCTACACGTCTCAGCCCCAGTATTTT. Amino acids: CASTYTSQPQYF.

V usage is TRBV15 and J usage is TRBJ2-1; D may be TRBD1 or TRBD2 (5 bases each). Trimming shortened V by 0 bases and J by 6 bases, and 15 bases separated the two germline ends. The CDR3 is 16 residues long. Germline V gene data show CDR1 as LNHNV and CDR2 as YYDKDF (reference sequence). The CDR3 sequence: CATSRDGAPLGNEQFF. CDR3 sequence (DNA): TGTGCCACCAGCAGAGACGGGGCCCCCCTGGGCAATGAGCAGTTCTTC.

The chain carries TRBV5-1 and TRBJ2-3; perhaps TRBD1 as D (5 bases). Trimming stripped 4 bases from V and 0 bases from J, with 15 bases between. The germline CDR1 and CDR2 sequences are SGHRS and YFSETQ. This CDR3 is built from 16 residues. The CDR3 sequence: CASSLDPGQSTDTQYF. The CDR3 nucleotides are TGCGCCAGCAGCCTGGACCCCGGACAAAGCACAGATACGCAGTATTTT.

CDR3 region: CASNPWEGAGMKTQYF. CDR3 nucleotides: TGTGCCAGCAACCCTTGGGAGGGGGCCGGTATGAAGACCCAGTACTTC. The chain employs TRBV9 and TRBJ2-5, with D perhaps TRBD1 or TRBD2 (7 bases each). CDR1 and CDR2 from the germline V gene are SGDLS and YYNGEE. The CDR3 loop spans 16 amino acids. V dropped 6 bases and J dropped 6 bases, with 24 bases sitting between them.

The chain couples TRBV23-1 to TRBJ1-1; D ambiguous. TRBV23-1 is an ORF, with its function uncertain. The CDR3 contains 13 residues. Trimming pared 6 bases from V and 2 bases from J, leaving 10 bases between. CDR3 nucleotides: TGCGCCAGCAGCGACGGATGCAACACTGAAGCTTTCTTT. It yields the protein CASSDGCNTEAFF.

The gene calls are TRBV7-9 and TRBJ1-6; 7 bases line up with TRBD1. The CDR3 extends over 18 amino acids. J gave up 6 bases and V 1 base, and 12 bases lay outside the gene matches. CDR1 is SEHNR and CDR2 is FQNEAQ in the germline V gene (reference sequence). CDR3 in amino acids: CASSLGLTGAASNSPLHF. For the CDR3, the DNA is TGTGCCAGCAGCTTAGGTCTAACAGGGGCGGCGAGTAATTCACCCCTCCACTTT.

The rearrangement links TRBV6-6 to TRBJ1-1, with TRBD1 matching over 7 bases. CDR3 length equals 14 residues. Germline CDR1 is MNHNY and CDR2 is SVGAGI (reference sequence). Trimming at V came to 5 bases and at J to 6 bases, leaving 9 bases not matched to a gene. The CDR3 sequence is CASSAADRVPEAFF. The CDR3, as DNA: TGTGCCAGCAGTGCCGCAGACAGGGTACCTGAAGCTTTCTTT.

The chain couples TRBV4-2 to TRBJ2-3; D remains unclear. Germline CDR1 reads LGHNA; CDR2 reads YNFKEQ. V was pared by 0 bases and J by 0 bases, with 10 bases between. The CDR3 spans 16 residues. DNA of the CDR3: TGTGCCAGCAGCCAAGATTCAGAATGGAGCACAGATACGCAGTATTTT. Amino acids: CASSQDSEWSTDTQYF.

The chain combines TRBV7-9 with TRBJ2-5; TRBD1 aligns across 9 bases. The CDR3 runs 16 residues. Germline assignment: CDR1 SEHNR and CDR2 FQNEAQ (reference sequence). J gave up 4 bases and V 2 bases, and 8 bases lay outside the gene matches. The CDR3 coding sequence is TGTGCCAGCAGCTTATCCGACAGGGGGTTTGGAGAGACCCAGTACTTC. Protein: CASSLSDRGFGETQYF.

The CDR3 spells CATSREGAYEQYF. Here the CDR3 DNA reads TGTGCCACCAGCAGAGAGGGGGCCTACGAGCAGTACTTC. V usage is TRBV15 and J usage is TRBJ2-7; perhaps D is TRBD1 or TRBD2 (5 bases each). With 0 bases removed from V and 2 bases from J, the gap between germline ends came to 5 bases. The CDR3 has 13 amino acids. Germline V lookup: CDR1 LNHNV, CDR2 YYDKDF (reference sequence).

The rearrangement links TRBV11-3 to TRBJ2-2; 12 positions match TRBD1. The CDR3 has 15 residues. The germline CDR1 and CDR2 sequences are SGHNT and YENEEA. The V and J ends lost 5 bases and 7 bases, in that order; junction bases with no gene match: 5. DNA for the CDR3: TGTGCCAGCAGCATGGGACAGGGGGCGGTCGGGGAGCTGTTTTTT. Translation gives CASSMGQGAVGELFF.

CDR3 loop: CASSEYSYGYTF. In DNA, the CDR3 is TGTGCCAGCAGTGAATACAGCTATGGCTACACCTTC. This chain joins TRBV6-1 and TRBJ1-2; D is unclear. Between the trimmed V and J ends, which lost 2 bases and 4 bases, there was a span of 5 bases. This CDR3 has 12 amino acids. CDR1 is MNHNS and CDR2 is SASEGT in the germline V gene.

Only one count was recorded for this clone. V is TRBV28 and J is TRBJ2-1; the match to TRBD1 covers 8 bases. The CDR3 loop spans 15 amino acids. Germline V CDR1 and CDR2: MDHEN, SYDVKM. V lost 5 bases to trimming and J lost 12 bases; unmatched junction nucleotides: 15. The CDR3: CASSLSWTGFGRQFF. CDR3 coding DNA: TGTGCCAGCAGTCTCTCGTGGACAGGGTTCGGGCGGCAGTTCTTC.

This clone was picked up a small number of times. The V call is TRBV5-1, the J call TRBJ2-6, with 7 bases identical to TRBD2. This CDR3 is 16 amino acids long. CDR1 is SGHRS and CDR2 is YFSETQ in the germline V gene. Trimming removed 0 bases from V and 2 bases from J; junction bases left unmatched: 2. This CDR3 reads CASSLGGGTGANVLTF. Written as DNA, the CDR3 is TGCGCCAGCAGCTTGGGCGGGGGAACTGGGGCCAACGTCCTGACTTTC.

The gene calls are TRBV5-1 and TRBJ2-5; tentatively, D is TRBD1 (5 bases). This CDR3 region has 16 residues. V was pared by 4 bases and J by 2 bases, with 18 bases between. Looked up from germline, CDR1 is SGHRS and CDR2 is YFSETQ. The CDR3 region is CASSHGQLGRQETQYF. The CDR3, as DNA: TGCGCCAGCAGCCACGGACAACTTGGAAGACAAGAGACCCAGTACTTC.

CDR3 sequence (DNA): TGTGCCTGGAGGCCCTTGGGGATACGACGAAGGGAGCAGTACTTC. This gives the protein CAWRPLGIRRREQYF. This chain joins TRBV30 and TRBJ2-7; no firm D call. This CDR3 spans 15 amino acids. Germline assignment: CDR1 GTSNPN and CDR2 SVGIG (reference sequence). The germline V and J ends were trimmed by 3 bases and 7 bases, with 22 bases remaining between them. Filled out from reference TRBV30 and TRBJ2-7, the complete variable domain reads SQTIHQWPATLVQPVGSPLSLECTVEGTSNPNLYWYRQAAGRGLQLLFYSVGIGQISSEVPQNLSASRPQDRQFILSSKKLLLSDSGFYLCAWRPLGIRRREQYFGPGTRLTVT.

This rearrangement joins TRBV28 to TRBJ2-7, with D possibly being TRBD1 (7 bases). Germline lookup yields CDR1 MDHEN and CDR2 SYDVKM. V was trimmed by 7 bases and J by 4 bases, leaving 20 bases between them. This CDR3 region has 15 residues. The CDR3 nucleotides are TGTGCCAGCATCGAGGGGGGCAGGGGGATTTACGAGCAGTACTTC. Protein sequence: CASIEGGRGIYEQYF.

The chain carries TRBV5-1 and TRBJ1-5; the D is unclear. The CDR3 is 13 amino acids. CDR1 is SGHRS and CDR2 is YFSETQ in the germline V gene. The ends were cut back, 0 bases at V and 6 bases at J, with 7 bases in the middle. The CDR3 protein is CASSLEGSQPQHF. In DNA form, the CDR3 reads TGCGCCAGCAGCTTGGAAGGGAGTCAGCCCCAGCATTTT.

There are a few counts of this clone. The chain uses TRBV11-1 and TRBJ2-2; D ambiguous. The CDR3 has 12 residues. The V end lost 4 bases, the J end lost 2 bases, and 2 bases lay between the germline ends. Germline CDR1 SGHAT, CDR2 FQDESV (reference sequence). The CDR3 loop reads CASSSNTGELFF. In nucleotides, the CDR3 is TGTGCCAGCAGCTCAAACACCGGGGAGCTGTTTTTT.

The V call is TRBV7-2, the J call TRBJ2-7; possible D gene TRBD1, 6 bases. V was cut by 5 bases and J by 3 bases, with 8 bases left in between. Germline CDR1 is SGHTA and CDR2 is FQGNSA. The CDR3 runs 12 residues. The CDR3 DNA reads as TGTGCCAGCAGCGTACAGGGCTACGAGCAGTACTTC. This encodes CASSVQGYEQYF.